Presented here are 9 T cell receptor beta chains from one specimen sequenced in a study of blood T cell repertoires in COVID-19. TCRdb keeps only in-frame clones here, not all; method: immunoSEQ multiplex PCR. This sample has 300,000 to 400,000 clones; around 87% occur once, and the top ten carry less than 9.5%. Sequenced input: peripheral blood. These TCRs come from a woman in her 50s who had recovered from COVID-19.

V usage is TRBV7-8 and J usage is TRBJ1-2; 9 positions match TRBD1. Trimming at V came to 0 bases and at J to 4 bases, leaving 3 bases not matched to a gene. Germline V lookup: CDR1 SGHVS, CDR2 FQNEAQ. The CDR3 runs 15 residues. The CDR3 protein is CASSLAPGQGYGYTF. Here the CDR3 DNA reads TGTGCCAGCAGCTTAGCCCCGGGACAGGGCTATGGCTACACCTTC.

The V call is TRBV9, the J call TRBJ1-6; no clear D. Germline CDR1 reads SGDLS; CDR2 reads YYNGEE. CDR3 size: 16 residues. V lost 4 bases and J 0 bases, leaving 11 bases between the germline ends. The CDR3 protein is CASSRWEFSYNSPLHF. In nucleotides, the CDR3 is TGTGCCAGCAGCCGGTGGGAGTTCTCCTATAATTCACCCCTCCACTTT.

V gene TRBV19 combines with J gene TRBJ1-2; 9 bases are shared with TRBD1. This CDR3 spans 14 amino acids. Germline V gene data show CDR1 as LNHDA and CDR2 as SQIVND (reference sequence). V shed 6 bases, J shed 4 bases, and the junction held 6 bases outside the gene matches. DNA of the CDR3: TGTGCCAGTAGGACGGGACAGGGTATCTATGGCTACACCTTC. Amino acid sequence: CASRTGQGIYGYTF.

The V call is TRBV6-6, the J call TRBJ2-5; 7 bases align to TRBD1. Germline lookup yields CDR1 MNHNY and CDR2 SVGAGI (reference sequence). The J segment lost 5 bases and the V segment lost 2 bases, leaving 8 bases of the junction unmatched. The CDR3 totals 15 residues. CDR3 sequence (DNA): TGTGCCAGCAGTTACCCGGGACAGTTGGCGGAGACCCAGTACTTC. Protein sequence: CASSYPGQLAETQYF.

This chain uses TRBV5-1 with TRBJ2-2; D not certain. Trimming pared 0 bases from V and 8 bases from J, leaving 8 bases between. This CDR3 comprises 13 residues. Germline values: CDR1 SGHRS, CDR2 YFSETQ. The CDR3 region has the DNA TGCGCCAGCAGCTTGGCCTCGGAGGGGGAGCTGTTTTTT. Translated, it gives CASSLASEGELFF.

The chain joins TRBV7-2 to TRBJ2-2; perhaps TRBD2 as D (5 bases). This CDR3 spans 14 amino acids. Germline V gene lookup returns CDR1 SGHTA and CDR2 FQGNSA. The V and J ends lost 5 bases and 8 bases respectively, with 15 bases between them. The CDR3 loop reads CASSPHTGGGELFF. The DNA for the CDR3 is TGTGCCAGCAGCCCACACACCGGAGGTGGGGAGCTGTTTTTT.

The chain employs TRBV3-1 (or the pseudogene TRBV3-2) and TRBJ1-1, with 8 nucleotides matching TRBD1. V shed 0 bases, J shed 4 bases, and the junction held 16 bases outside the gene matches. This CDR3 is 19 amino acids long. Looked up from germline, CDR1 is LGHDT and CDR2 is YNNKEL (reference sequence). CDR3 in amino acids: CASSQDGGEGTGFFTEAFF. The CDR3 nucleotides read TGTGCCAGCAGCCAAGATGGGGGAGAGGGGACAGGTTTTTTCACTGAAGCTTTCTTT.

The genes are TRBV2 and TRBJ1-5, with 7 nucleotides matching TRBD1. The J segment lost 4 bases and the V segment lost 7 bases, leaving 4 bases of the junction unmatched. CDR3 length: 13 amino acids. Germline-derived CDR1 and CDR2 are SNHLY and FYNNEI. The CDR3 DNA reads as TGTGCCAGCAAGGAGACAGGGAATCAGCCCCAGCATTTT. It codes for CASKETGNQPQHF.

This chain links TRBV19 with TRBJ2-5; TRBD2 agrees at 7 bases. V lost 7 bases and J lost 2; bases outside the gene matches: 10. In germline, CDR1 is LNHDA, CDR2 SQIVND (reference sequence). CDR3 length: 15 residues. CDR3 in amino acids: CASKRASGRQETQYF. CDR3 nucleotide sequence: TGTGCCAGTAAAAGGGCTAGCGGACGTCAAGAGACCCAGTACTTC.